Listed here are 3 T cell receptor beta chains from one sample, sequenced in a study of beta chain features in type 1 diabetes. The entirety of the isolated RNA underwent reverse transcription, so expressed TCRB transcripts were sequenced. TCRdb's copy holds only in-frame clones and misses some; the assay was immunoSEQ multiplex PCR. The data contain 300,000 to 400,000 clones, roughly 9.6% of them singletons. The specimen sequenced was naive CD4+ T cells from blood. These receptors originate from a woman in her 30s in good health.

This chain joins TRBV5-1 and TRBJ1-2; perhaps TRBD1 as D (6 bases). The CDR3 has 15 residues. From germline, CDR1 is SGHRS and CDR2 YFSETQ. The V gene lost 4 bases and the J gene lost 4 bases, with 17 bases spanning the gap. DNA for the CDR3: TGCGCCAGCAGCCAGAGGGGGGGCGAGAGCTATGGCTACACCTTC. Encoded protein: CASSQRGGESYGYTF.

The V gene is TRBV27, the J gene TRBJ2-7; D is possibly TRBD2 (5 bases). V lost 4 bases to trimming and J lost 7 bases, with 14 bases between them. The CDR3 is 13 residues long. The germline gives CDR1 MNHEY, CDR2 SMNVEV (reference sequence). The CDR3 DNA is TGTGCCAGCAGTTGGGCCCGAGGGCTTGAGCAGTACTTC. It codes for CASSWARGLEQYF.

This clone came up a few times. The chain has TRBV10-3 and TRBJ2-7; 13 nucleotides align to TRBD2. Germline values: CDR1 ENHRY, CDR2 SYGVKD. V shed 8 bases and J 2 bases; nucleotides not matched to a gene: 3. This CDR3 spans 14 amino acids. CDR3 coding DNA: TGTGCCATCGGGACTAGCGGGACTGCCTACGAGCAGTACTTC. Amino acid sequence: CAIGTSGTAYEQYF.